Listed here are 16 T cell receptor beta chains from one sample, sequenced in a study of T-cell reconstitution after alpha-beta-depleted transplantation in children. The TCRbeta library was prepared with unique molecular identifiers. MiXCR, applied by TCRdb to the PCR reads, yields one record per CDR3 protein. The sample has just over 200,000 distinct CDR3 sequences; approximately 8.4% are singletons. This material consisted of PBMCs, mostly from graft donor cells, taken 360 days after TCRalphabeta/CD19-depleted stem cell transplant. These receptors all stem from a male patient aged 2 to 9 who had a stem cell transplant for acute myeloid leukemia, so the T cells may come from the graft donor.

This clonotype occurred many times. This chain's CDR3 is CSARETGTIYEQYF. In nucleotides, the CDR3 is TGCAGTGCTCGCGAGACAGGGACAATCTACGAGCAGTACTTC. This sequence joins TRBV20-1 and TRBJ2-7, with 7 bases fitting TRBD1. J lost 3 bases, V lost 5 bases, and 10 bases had no gene match. Germline V gene lookup returns CDR1 DFQATT and CDR2 SNEGSKA (reference sequence). The CDR3 length is 14 residues.

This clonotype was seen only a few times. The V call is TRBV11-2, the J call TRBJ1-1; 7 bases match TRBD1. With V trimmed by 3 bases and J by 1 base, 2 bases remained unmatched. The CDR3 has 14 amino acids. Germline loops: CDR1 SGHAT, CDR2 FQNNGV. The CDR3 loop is CASSFRTGNTEAFF. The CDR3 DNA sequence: TGTGCCAGCAGCTTCAGGACAGGGAACACTGAAGCTTTCTTT.

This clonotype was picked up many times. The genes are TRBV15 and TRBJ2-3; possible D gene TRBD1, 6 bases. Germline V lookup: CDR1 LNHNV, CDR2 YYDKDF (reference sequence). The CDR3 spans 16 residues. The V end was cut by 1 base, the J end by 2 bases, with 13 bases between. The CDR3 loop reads CATSRVLAGATDTQYF. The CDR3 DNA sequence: TGTGCCACCAGCAGAGTGCTGGCAGGGGCCACAGATACGCAGTATTTT.

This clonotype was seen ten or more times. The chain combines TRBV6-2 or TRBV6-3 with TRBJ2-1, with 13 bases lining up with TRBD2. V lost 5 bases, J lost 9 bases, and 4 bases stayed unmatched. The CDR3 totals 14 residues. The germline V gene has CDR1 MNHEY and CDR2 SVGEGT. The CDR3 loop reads CASSTGLAGIEQFF. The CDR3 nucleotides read TGTGCCAGCAGTACGGGACTAGCGGGAATTGAGCAGTTCTTC.

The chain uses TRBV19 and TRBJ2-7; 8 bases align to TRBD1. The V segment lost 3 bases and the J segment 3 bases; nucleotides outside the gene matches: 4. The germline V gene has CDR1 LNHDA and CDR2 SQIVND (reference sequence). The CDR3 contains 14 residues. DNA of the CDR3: TGTGCCAGTAGTATTGGACAGGGAGGCTACGAGCAGTACTTC. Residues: CASSIGQGGYEQYF. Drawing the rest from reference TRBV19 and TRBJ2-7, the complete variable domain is DGGITQSPKYLFRKEGQNVTLSCEQNLNHDAMYWYRQDPGQGLRLIYYSQIVNDFQKGDIAEGYSVSREKKESFPLTVTSAQKNPTAFYLCASSIGQGGYEQYFGPGTRLTVT.

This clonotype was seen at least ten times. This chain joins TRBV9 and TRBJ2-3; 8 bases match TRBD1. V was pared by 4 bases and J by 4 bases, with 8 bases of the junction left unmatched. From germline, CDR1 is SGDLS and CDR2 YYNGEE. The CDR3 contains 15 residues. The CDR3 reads CASSTKDRVPDTQYF. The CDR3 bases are TGTGCCAGCAGCACGAAGGACAGGGTCCCAGATACGCAGTATTTT.

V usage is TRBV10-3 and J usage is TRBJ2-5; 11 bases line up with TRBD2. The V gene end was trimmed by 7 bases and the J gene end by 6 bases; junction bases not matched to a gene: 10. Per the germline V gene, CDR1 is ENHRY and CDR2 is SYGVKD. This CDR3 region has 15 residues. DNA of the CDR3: TGTGCCATCAAACCGGGACTAGCGGATCACAAGACCCAGTACTTC. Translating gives CAIKPGLADHKTQYF.

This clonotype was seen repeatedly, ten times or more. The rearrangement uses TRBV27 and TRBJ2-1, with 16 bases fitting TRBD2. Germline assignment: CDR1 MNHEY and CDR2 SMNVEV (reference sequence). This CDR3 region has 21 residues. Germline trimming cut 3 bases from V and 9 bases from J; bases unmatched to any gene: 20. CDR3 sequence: CASSFLVGTSGGAFTSSEQFF. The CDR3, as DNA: TGTGCCAGCAGTTTCCTTGTGGGGACTAGCGGGGGGGCCTTTACTTCGTCTGAGCAGTTCTTC.

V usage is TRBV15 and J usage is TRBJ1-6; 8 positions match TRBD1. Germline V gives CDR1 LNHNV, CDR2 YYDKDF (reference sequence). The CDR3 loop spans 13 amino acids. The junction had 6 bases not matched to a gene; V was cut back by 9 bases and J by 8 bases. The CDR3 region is CATSTGVDSPLHF. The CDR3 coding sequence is TGTGCCACTTCGACAGGGGTTGATTCACCCCTCCACTTT.

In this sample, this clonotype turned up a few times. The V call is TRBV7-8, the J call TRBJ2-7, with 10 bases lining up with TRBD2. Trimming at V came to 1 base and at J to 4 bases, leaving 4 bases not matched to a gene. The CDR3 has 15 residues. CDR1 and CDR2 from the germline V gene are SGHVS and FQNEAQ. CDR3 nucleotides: TGTGCCAGCAGCTTAGAGACTAGCGGGTGGTACGAGCAGTACGTC. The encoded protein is CASSLETSGWYEQYV.

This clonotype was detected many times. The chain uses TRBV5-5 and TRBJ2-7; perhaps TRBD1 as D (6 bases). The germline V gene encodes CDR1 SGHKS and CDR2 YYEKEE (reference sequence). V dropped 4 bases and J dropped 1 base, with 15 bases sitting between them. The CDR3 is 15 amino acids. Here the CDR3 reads CASSPFHRESYEQYV. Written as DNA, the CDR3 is TGTGCCAGCAGCCCATTTCACAGGGAATCCTACGAGCAGTACGTC.

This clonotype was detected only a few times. The CDR3 sequence: CASSLYATGVYNEQFF. In DNA, the CDR3 is TGCGCCAGCAGCTTGTACGCGACAGGGGTCTACAATGAGCAGTTCTTC. The chain combines TRBV5-1 with TRBJ2-1, with 8 bases lining up with TRBD1. J lost 3 bases, V lost 1 base, and 6 bases had no gene match. CDR3 size: 16 residues. Germline loops: CDR1 SGHRS, CDR2 YFSETQ.

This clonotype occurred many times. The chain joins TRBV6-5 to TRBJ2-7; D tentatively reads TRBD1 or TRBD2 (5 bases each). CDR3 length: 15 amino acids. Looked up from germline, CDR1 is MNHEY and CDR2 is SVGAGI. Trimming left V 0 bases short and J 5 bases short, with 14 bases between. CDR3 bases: TGTGCCAGCAGTTACTCCAGGGCCCTCGGGGACGAGCAGTACTTC. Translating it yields CASSYSRALGDEQYF.

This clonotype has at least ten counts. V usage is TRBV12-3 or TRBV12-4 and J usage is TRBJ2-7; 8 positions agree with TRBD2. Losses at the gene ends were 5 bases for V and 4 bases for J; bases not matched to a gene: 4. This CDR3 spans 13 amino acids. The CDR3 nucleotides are TGTGCCAGCAGTCCCCCGGGGGGGTACGAGCAGTACGTC. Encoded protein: CASSPPGGYEQYV.

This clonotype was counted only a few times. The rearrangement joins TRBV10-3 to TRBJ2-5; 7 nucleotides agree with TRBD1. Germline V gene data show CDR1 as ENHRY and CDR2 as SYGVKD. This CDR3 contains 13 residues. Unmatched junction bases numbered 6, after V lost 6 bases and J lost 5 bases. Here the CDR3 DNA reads TGTGCCATCAGCAGACAGGGACAGGAGACCCAGTACTTC. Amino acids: CAISRQGQETQYF.

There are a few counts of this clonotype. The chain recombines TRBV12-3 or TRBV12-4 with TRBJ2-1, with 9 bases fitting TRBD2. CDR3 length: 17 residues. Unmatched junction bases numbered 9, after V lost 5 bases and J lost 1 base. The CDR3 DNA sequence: TGTGCCAGCAGTACCCCGGGTAGCGGGGGATCCTACAATGAGCAGTTCTTC. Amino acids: CASSTPGSGGSYNEQFF.